This T cell receptor (beta chain) was identified in a study of T cells in Graves' hyperthyroidism and ophthalmopathy. CDR1 SNHLY and CDR2 FYNNEI come from the germline V gene. This CDR3 is 12 amino acids long. Trimming took off 7 bases at V and 4 bases at J, with 10 bases between the two ends. This clonotype was detected many times. Its antigen is still unknown. Overall study results and limits: Most thyroid clonotypes with frequency above 0.001 were detected in blood. Before onset, ophthalmopathy was predicted by the model a median roughly 6.4 months earlier.

Hyperthyroidism was newly diagnosed in patients aged 18 to 65 (duration under 2 months). It was RNA transcripts that yielded the amplified TCR beta CDR3 regions. First-round RT-PCR targeting the TCR CDR3 was performed with the HTBI primer set. TCRdb passed the multiplex PCR reads through MiXCR, listing each CDR3 protein once. The sample carries some 460,000 distinct CDR3 sequences, about a sixth recorded once. Sequencing was carried out using blood. The source of this sequence is a woman between 18 and 30 years old with Graves' hyperthyroidism. The genes are TRBV2 and TRBJ1-2; D gene ambiguous. Written as DNA, the CDR3 is TGTGCCAGCACGGGAAATTCCTATGGCTACACCTTC. Protein sequence: CASTGNSYGYTF.